Below, 10 T cell receptor beta chains from the same sample are listed, as sequenced in a study of CD8 T cells in Susac syndrome. cDNA came from roughly 0.5 to 1 ug RNA primed by random hexamers. MiXCR was run by TCRdb on the immunoSEQ multiplex PCR reads, yielding one entry per CDR3 protein. The table shows 180,000 or so distinct CDR3 sequences, with about 95% occurring only once. The sequencing sample was made of CD4+ T cells from PBMCs. The receptors shown here come from a human donor in good health.

This sequence joins TRBV3-1 and TRBJ2-7, with D unresolved. Trimming took 4 bases from V and 0 from J, leaving 13 bases between them. The CDR3 consists of 15 residues. Germline lookup yields CDR1 LGHDT and CDR2 YNNKEL (reference sequence). In DNA, the CDR3 is TGTGCCAGCAGCCCCCCGGGCCCTCACTCCTACGAGCAGTACTTC. This encodes CASSPPGPHSYEQYF.

V is TRBV2 and J is TRBJ1-2, with 7 bases matching TRBD1. Germline V lookup: CDR1 SNHLY, CDR2 FYNNEI. V shed 6 bases, J shed 4 bases, and the junction held 5 bases outside the gene matches. The CDR3 loop spans 13 amino acids. CDR3 loop: CASRRDSRYGYTF. DNA for the CDR3: TGTGCCAGCAGGCGGGACAGTCGCTATGGCTACACCTTC.

This chain joins TRBV29-1 and TRBJ1-1; D call uncertain. CDR1 and CDR2 (germline): SQVTM, ANQGSEA. V was trimmed by 3 bases and J by 1 base, leaving 3 bases between them. This CDR3 has 11 amino acids. In DNA form, the CDR3 reads TGCAGCGTTGATGGGAACACTGAAGCTTTCTTT. This encodes CSVDGNTEAFF.

The chain employs TRBV20-1 and TRBJ1-1; D gene unclear. The germline gives CDR1 DFQATT, CDR2 SNEGSKA (reference sequence). The CDR3 contains 10 residues. CDR3 nucleotides: TGCACCCCCCGGAACACTGAAGCTTTCTTT. Protein: CTPRNTEAFF.

The rearrangement joins TRBV28 to TRBJ2-3; D unclear. V shed 5 bases and J shed 2 bases, with 14 bases lying between them. The CDR3 has 15 residues. Germline assignment: CDR1 MDHEN and CDR2 SYDVKM. The CDR3, as DNA: TGTGCCAGCAGTCCCACAACCCCTCTCACAGATACGCAGTATTTT. Translated: CASSPTTPLTDTQYF.

The chain uses TRBV3-1 and TRBJ2-3; possibly TRBD1 or TRBD2 for D (5 bases each). Deletions cut 1 base from V and 6 bases from J, with 11 bases between. The CDR3 has 14 residues. Germline loops: CDR1 LGHDT, CDR2 YNNKEL (reference sequence). The CDR3 region is CASSQGGTRDTQYF. CDR3 nucleotide sequence: TGTGCCAGCAGCCAAGGGGGGACGCGTGATACGCAGTATTTT.

The chain has TRBV20-1 and TRBJ2-7, with 8 bases matching TRBD2. J lost 6 bases, V lost 4 bases, and 2 bases had no gene match. CDR1 DFQATT and CDR2 SNEGSKA come from the germline V gene (reference sequence). The CDR3 covers 11 residues. The CDR3: CSAMAGGEQYV. CDR3 DNA: TGCAGTGCTATGGCGGGAGGCGAGCAGTACGTC.

The gene calls are TRBV6-6 and TRBJ1-1, with 8 nucleotides matching TRBD1. The CDR3 is made up of 15 amino acids. Per germline, CDR1 MNHNY and CDR2 SVGAGI (reference sequence). The ends lost 4 bases at V and 0 bases at J; junction bases unmatched: 4. The CDR3 region is CASSSVGQVNTEAFF. The CDR3 nucleotides read TGTGCCAGCAGTTCCGTGGGACAGGTGAACACTGAAGCTTTCTTT.

The chain recombines TRBV15 with TRBJ1-1; 10 bases match TRBD1. Germline CDR1 and CDR2: LNHNV and YYDKDF (reference sequence). The CDR3 sequence is 17 residues long. V gave up 4 bases and J gave up 4 bases; unmatched junction bases: 12. In nucleotides, the CDR3 is TGTGCCACCAGCACGAATCGAAGAGGGACAGGGGTCACTGAAGCTTTCTTT. This gives the protein CATSTNRRGTGVTEAFF.

J is TRBJ1-2 and V is TRBV6-6; a weak D match, TRBD1 (6 bases). Germline V gene sequence: CDR1 MNHNY, CDR2 SVGAGI (reference sequence). This CDR3 has 11 residues. The V gene lost 10 bases and the J gene lost 3 bases, with 9 bases spanning the gap. The DNA of the CDR3 is TGTGCCATACAGGGCGACTATGGCTACACCTTC. Encoded protein: CAIQGDYGYTF.